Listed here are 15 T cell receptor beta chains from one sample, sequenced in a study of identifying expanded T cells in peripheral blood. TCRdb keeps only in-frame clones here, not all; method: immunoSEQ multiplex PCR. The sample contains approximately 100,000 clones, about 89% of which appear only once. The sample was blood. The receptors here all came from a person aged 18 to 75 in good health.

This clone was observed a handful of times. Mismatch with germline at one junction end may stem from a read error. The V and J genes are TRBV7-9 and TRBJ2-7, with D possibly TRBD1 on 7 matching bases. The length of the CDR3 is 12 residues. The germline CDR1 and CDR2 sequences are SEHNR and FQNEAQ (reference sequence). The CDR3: CASSDTQGRKVF. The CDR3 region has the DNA TGTGCCAGCAGCGATACACAGGGGAGGAAGGTCTTC. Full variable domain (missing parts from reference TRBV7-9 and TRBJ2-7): DTGVSQNPRHKITKRGQNVTFRCDPISEHNRLYWYRQTLGQGPEFLTYFQNEAQLEKSRLLSDRFSAERPKGSFSTLEIQRTEQGDSAMYLCASSDTQGRKVFGPGTRLTVT.

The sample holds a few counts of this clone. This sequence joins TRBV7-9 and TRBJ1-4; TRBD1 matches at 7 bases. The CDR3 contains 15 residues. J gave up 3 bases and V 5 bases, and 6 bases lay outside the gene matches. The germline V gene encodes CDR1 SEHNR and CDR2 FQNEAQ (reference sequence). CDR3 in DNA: TGTGCCAGCAGCGGTACAGGGGAAGCTAATGAAAAACTGTTTTTT. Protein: CASSGTGEANEKLFF.

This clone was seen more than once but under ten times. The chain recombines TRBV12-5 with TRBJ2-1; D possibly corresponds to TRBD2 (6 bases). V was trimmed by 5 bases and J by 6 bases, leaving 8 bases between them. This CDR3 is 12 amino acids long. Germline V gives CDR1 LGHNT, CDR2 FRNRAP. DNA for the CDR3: TGTGCTAGTGGTAGGGACTTCAATGAGCAGTTCTTC. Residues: CASGRDFNEQFF.

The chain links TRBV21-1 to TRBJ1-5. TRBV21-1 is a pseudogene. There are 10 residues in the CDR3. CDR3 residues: CASRRQPQHF. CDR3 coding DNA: TGTGCCAGCAGGCGACAGCCCCAGCATTTT.

The CDR3 DNA is TGCGCCAGCAGCCCCCGCCGACTAGCGGGGAGGGAGACCCAGTACTTC. It encodes CASSPRRLAGRETQYF. V usage is TRBV4-3 and J usage is TRBJ2-5, with TRBD2 identical over 11 bases. V trimming: 4 bases; J trimming: 5 bases; junction bases outside the gene matches: 9. CDR1 is LGHNA, CDR2 YSLEER, per germline. The CDR3 is 16 amino acids.

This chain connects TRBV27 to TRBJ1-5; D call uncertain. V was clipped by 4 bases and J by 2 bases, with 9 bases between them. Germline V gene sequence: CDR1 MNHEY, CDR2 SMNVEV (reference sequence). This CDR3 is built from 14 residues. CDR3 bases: TGTGCCAGCAGTTGGAGGGCGGGCAATCAGCCCCAGCATTTT. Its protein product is CASSWRAGNQPQHF.

The CDR3 bases are TGTGCCAGCAGCCCAGGGACTAGCGGGCCAGATACGCAGTATTTT. Translation: CASSPGTSGPDTQYF. V is TRBV9 and J is TRBJ2-3; 12 bases map to TRBD2. Germline V CDR1 and CDR2: SGDLS, YYNGEE. This CDR3 is 15 amino acids long. J was trimmed by 4 bases and V by 4 bases; bases with no gene match: 4. The variable domain in full, completed from reference TRBV9 and TRBJ2-3, reads DSGVTQTPKHLITATGQRVTLRCSPRSGDLSVYWYQQSLDQGLQFLIQYYNGEERAKGNILERFSAQQFPDLHSELNLSSLELGDSALYFCASSPGTSGPDTQYFGPGTRLTVL.

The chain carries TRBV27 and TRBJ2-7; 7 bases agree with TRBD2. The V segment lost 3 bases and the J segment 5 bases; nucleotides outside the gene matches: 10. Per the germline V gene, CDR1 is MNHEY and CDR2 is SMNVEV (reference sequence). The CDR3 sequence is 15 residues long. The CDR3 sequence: CASSLAPGLWDEQYF. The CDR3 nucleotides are TGTGCCAGCAGTTTGGCCCCGGGACTATGGGACGAGCAGTACTTC.

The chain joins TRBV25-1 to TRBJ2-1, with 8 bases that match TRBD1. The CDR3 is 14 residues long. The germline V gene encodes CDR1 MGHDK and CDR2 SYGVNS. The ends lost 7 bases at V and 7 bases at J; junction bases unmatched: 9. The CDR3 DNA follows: TGTGCCAGCAAATGGACAGGGACCTCTAATGAGCAGTTCTTC. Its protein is CASKWTGTSNEQFF.

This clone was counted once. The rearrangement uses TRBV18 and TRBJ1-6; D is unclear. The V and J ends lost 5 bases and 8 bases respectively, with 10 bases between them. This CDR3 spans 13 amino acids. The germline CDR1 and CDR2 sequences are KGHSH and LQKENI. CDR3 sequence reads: CASSTALDSPLHF. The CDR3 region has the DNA TGTGCCAGCTCAACTGCTCTGGATTCACCCCTCCACTTT.

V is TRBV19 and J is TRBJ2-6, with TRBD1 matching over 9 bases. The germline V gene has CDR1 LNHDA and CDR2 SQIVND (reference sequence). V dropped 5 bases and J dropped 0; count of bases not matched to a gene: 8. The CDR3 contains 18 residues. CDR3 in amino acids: CASSPPGQGRSGANVLTF. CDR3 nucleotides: TGTGCCAGTAGTCCCCCGGGACAGGGCCGCTCTGGGGCCAACGTCCTGACTTTC.

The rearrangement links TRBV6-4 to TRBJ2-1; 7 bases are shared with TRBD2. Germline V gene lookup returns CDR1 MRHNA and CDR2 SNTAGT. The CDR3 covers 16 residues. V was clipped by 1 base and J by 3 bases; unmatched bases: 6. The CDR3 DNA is TGTGCCAGCAGTGACTTTCCCAGCGGGGTCTACAATGAGCAGTTCTTC. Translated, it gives CASSDFPSGVYNEQFF.

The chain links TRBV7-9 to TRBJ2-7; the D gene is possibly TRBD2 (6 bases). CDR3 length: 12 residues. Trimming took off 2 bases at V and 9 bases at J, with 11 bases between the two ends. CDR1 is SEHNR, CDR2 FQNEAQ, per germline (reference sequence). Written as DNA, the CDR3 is TGTGCCAGCAGCTTAAGCCTGGGGGGGCAGTACTTC. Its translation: CASSLSLGGQYF.

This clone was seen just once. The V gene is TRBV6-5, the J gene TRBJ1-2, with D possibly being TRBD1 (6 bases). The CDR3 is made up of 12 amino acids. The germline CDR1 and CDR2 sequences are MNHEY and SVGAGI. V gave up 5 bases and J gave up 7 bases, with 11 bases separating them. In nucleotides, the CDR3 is TGTGCCAGCAGTCCACAGGGTCCTGGCTACACCTTC. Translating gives CASSPQGPGYTF.

In nucleotides, the CDR3 is TGTGCCAGCAGTCGGACAGGGTTGAGAGCCTATGAGCAGTTCTTC. It encodes CASSRTGLRAYEQFF. The chain links TRBV6-5 to TRBJ2-1; 8 bases match TRBD1. Germline CDR1 reads MNHEY; CDR2 reads SVGAGI. V shed 5 bases, J shed 8 bases, and the junction held 11 bases outside the gene matches. CDR3 length: 15 residues.